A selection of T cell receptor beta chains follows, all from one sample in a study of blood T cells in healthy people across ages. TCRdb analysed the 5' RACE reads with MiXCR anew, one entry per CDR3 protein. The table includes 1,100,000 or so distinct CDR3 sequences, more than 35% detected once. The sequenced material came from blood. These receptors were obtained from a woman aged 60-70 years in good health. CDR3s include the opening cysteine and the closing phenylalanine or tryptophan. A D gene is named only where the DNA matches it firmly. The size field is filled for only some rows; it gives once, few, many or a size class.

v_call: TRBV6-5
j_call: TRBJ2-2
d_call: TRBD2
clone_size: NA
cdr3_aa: CASSYFAGTGTRNTGELFF
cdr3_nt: TGTGCCAGCAGTTACTTTGCGGGGACCGGGACTAGGAACACCGGGGAGCTGTTTTTT

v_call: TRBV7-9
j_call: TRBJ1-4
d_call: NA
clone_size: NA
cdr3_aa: CASSPGPFLFF
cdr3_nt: TGTGCCAGCAGTCCGGGGCCCTTTCTGTTTTTT

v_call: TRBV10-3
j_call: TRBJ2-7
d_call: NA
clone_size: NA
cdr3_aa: CATGGATLYEQYF
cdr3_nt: TGTGCCACTGGGGGGGCGACACTCTACGAGCAGTACTTC

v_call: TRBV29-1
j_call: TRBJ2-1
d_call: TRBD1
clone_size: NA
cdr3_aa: CSSSRGSWGNEQFF
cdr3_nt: TGCAGCTCCTCCAGGGGGAGTTGGGGCAATGAGCAGTTCTTC

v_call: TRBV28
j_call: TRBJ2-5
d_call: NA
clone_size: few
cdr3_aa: CASSSMEGQGETQYF
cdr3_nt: TGTGCCAGCAGTTCCATGGAGGGGCAGGGAGAGACCCAGTACTTC

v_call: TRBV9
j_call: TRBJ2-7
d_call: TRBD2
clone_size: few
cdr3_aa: CASSDPSGTSSYEQYF
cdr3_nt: TGTGCCAGCAGCGATCCCAGCGGGACGAGCTCCTACGAGCAGTACTTC

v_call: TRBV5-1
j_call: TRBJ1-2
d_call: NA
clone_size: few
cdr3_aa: CASSPGTATPYGYTF
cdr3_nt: TGCGCCAGCAGCCCTGGGACTGCCACACCCTATGGCTACACCTTC

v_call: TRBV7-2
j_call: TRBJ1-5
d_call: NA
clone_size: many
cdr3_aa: CASSFDPGGQPQHF
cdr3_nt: TGTGCCAGCAGCTTTGACCCGGGAGGTCAGCCCCAGCATTTT

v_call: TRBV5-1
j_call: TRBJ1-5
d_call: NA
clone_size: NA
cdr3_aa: CASSPGMANQPQHF
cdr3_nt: TGCGCCAGCAGTCCCGGGATGGCCAATCAGCCCCAGCATTTT

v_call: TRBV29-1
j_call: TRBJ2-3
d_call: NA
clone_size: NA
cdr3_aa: CSVSQGDTQYF
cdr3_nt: TGCAGCGTGTCCCAGGGTGATACGCAGTATTTT

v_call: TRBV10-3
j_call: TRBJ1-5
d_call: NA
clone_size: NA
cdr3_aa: CAPWGGRGNQPQHF
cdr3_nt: TGTGCCCCCTGGGGGGGCAGGGGCAATCAGCCCCAGCATTTT

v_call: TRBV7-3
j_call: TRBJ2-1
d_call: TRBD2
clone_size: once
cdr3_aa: CARGEGGFDEQFF
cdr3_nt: TGTGCCCGCGGTGAGGGAGGGTTTGATGAGCAGTTCTTC

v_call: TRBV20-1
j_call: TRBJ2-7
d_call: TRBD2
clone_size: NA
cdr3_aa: CSARFASGRGYEQYF
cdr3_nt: TGCAGTGCTAGATTTGCTAGCGGGAGGGGCTACGAGCAGTACTTC

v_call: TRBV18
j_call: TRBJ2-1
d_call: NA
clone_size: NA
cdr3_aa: CASSPPGSADEQFF
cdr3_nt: TGTGCCAGCTCACCACCAGGGTCGGCGGATGAGCAGTTCTTC

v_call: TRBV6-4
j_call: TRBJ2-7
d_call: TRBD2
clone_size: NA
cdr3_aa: CASAPGTSGIDEQYF
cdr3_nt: TGTGCCAGCGCACCAGGGACTAGCGGGATAGACGAGCAGTACTTC